These 16 T cell receptor beta chains originate from one sample sequenced in a study of CD8+ T cells in alopecia areata. Treatment indicated: oral pan-JAK inhibitor, 5-10 mg twice daily. Sequencing relied on a cDNA template that was reverse transcribed from extracted RNA. Produced via immunoSEQ multiplex PCR; TCRdb's table is partial and in-frame only. The sample has fewer than 350,000 clones; roughly 60% are singletons. Sequences were derived from CD4+ T cells sorted from blood, sampled at week 24, from a patient treated with tofacitinib. Receptors originate from a human donor with alopecia areata.

This clone occurred a few times. The chain combines TRBV29-1 with TRBJ2-5; D is undetermined. The CDR3 runs to 12 residues. Germline V lookup: CDR1 SQVTM, CDR2 ANQGSEA. The V end was cut by 2 bases, the J end by 0 bases, with 4 bases between. CDR3 amino acids: CSVERYQETQYF. The CDR3 nucleotides read TGCAGCGTTGAACGGTACCAAGAGACCCAGTACTTC.

The genes are TRBV30 and TRBJ1-1; D not certain. The length of the CDR3 is 11 residues. Trimming removed 3 bases at V and 8 bases at J, with 10 bases between. Germline V gives CDR1 GTSNPN, CDR2 SVGIG (reference sequence). CDR3 amino acids: CAWSAPKEAFF. The CDR3 nucleotides read TGTGCCTGGAGCGCTCCAAAGGAAGCTTTCTTT.

The J gene is TRBJ1-2, the V gene TRBV29-1, with D possibly matching TRBD1 (6 bases). The CDR3 length is 12 residues. Germline V lookup: CDR1 SQVTM, CDR2 ANQGSEA. V was clipped by 6 bases and J by 5 bases, with 13 bases between them. The CDR3 DNA reads TGCAGCGTCATGAGGACAGCGTATGGCTACACCTTC. This encodes CSVMRTAYGYTF.

The CDR3 coding sequence is TGTGCCTGGAGTGCACATGGCAATAGCGGGAGCACAGATACGCAGTATTTT. It translates to CAWSAHGNSGSTDTQYF. The chain carries TRBV30 and TRBJ2-3; 7 bases agree with TRBD2. The CDR3 runs to 17 residues. Germline V gives CDR1 GTSNPN, CDR2 SVGIG (reference sequence). V dropped 1 base and J dropped 0; count of bases not matched to a gene: 10.

The chain combines TRBV30 with TRBJ2-1; D unresolved. The CDR3 extends over 13 amino acids. CDR1 is GTSNPN, CDR2 SVGIG, per germline (reference sequence). V was shortened by 4 bases and J by 0 bases, with 7 bases between the two germline ends. Here the CDR3 reads CAWKASSYNEQFF. The CDR3 DNA follows: TGTGCCTGGAAGGCGAGCTCCTACAATGAGCAGTTCTTC.

This clone came up a few times. The chain links TRBV6-6 to TRBJ2-2, with D hard to call. The CDR3 runs to 14 residues. Trimming took off 0 bases at V and 6 bases at J, with 8 bases between the two ends. The germline gives CDR1 MNHNY, CDR2 SVGAGI (reference sequence). CDR3 amino acids: CASSYSFTAGELFF. CDR3 coding DNA: TGTGCCAGCAGTTACTCGTTTACGGCCGGGGAGCTGTTTTTT.

The gene calls are TRBV4-1 and TRBJ2-5; 12 bases line up with TRBD2. This CDR3 is 15 amino acids long. The V segment lost 1 base and the J segment 9 bases; nucleotides outside the gene matches: 6. The germline CDR1 and CDR2 sequences are MGHRA and YSYEKL. The chain's CDR3 is CASSQGLAGERSQYF. CDR3 bases: TGCGCCAGCAGCCAAGGACTAGCGGGGGAGCGGTCCCAGTACTTC.

V is TRBV5-1 and J is TRBJ2-5, with D tentatively TRBD2 (5 bases). The V and J ends lost 4 bases and 5 bases respectively, with 9 bases between them. Germline V gene data show CDR1 as SGHRS and CDR2 as YFSETQ. CDR3 length equals 12 residues. The CDR3 DNA follows: TGCGCCAGCAGCCCTGGCGGGGAGACCCAGTACTTC. Encoded protein: CASSPGGETQYF. Full variable domain (rest looked up from reference TRBV5-1 and TRBJ2-5): KAGVTQTPRYLIKTRGQQVTLSCSPISGHRSVSWYQQTPGQGLQFLFEYFSETQRNKGNFPGRFSGRQFSNSRSEMNVSTLELGDSALYLCASSPGGETQYFGPGTRLLVL.

The rearrangement uses TRBV7-2 and TRBJ1-5, with 7 bases identical to TRBD1. Germline V gene data show CDR1 as SGHTA and CDR2 as FQGNSA. V lost 1 base to trimming and J lost 6 bases; unmatched junction nucleotides: 12. The CDR3 totals 17 residues. Here the CDR3 DNA reads TGTGCCAGCAGCTTAGACTCCGGGACAGTGTTAGGTCAGCCCCAGCATTTT. Translated, it gives CASSLDSGTVLGQPQHF.

V usage is TRBV28 and J usage is TRBJ1-1; the D is unclear. Trimming stripped 6 bases from V and 4 bases from J, with 18 bases between. The CDR3 totals 15 residues. Germline CDR1 and CDR2: MDHEN and SYDVKM. CDR3 amino acids: CASRPAPWESTEAFF. The CDR3 DNA is TGTGCCAGCAGACCCGCCCCGTGGGAGAGCACTGAAGCTTTCTTT.

Here the CDR3 DNA reads TGTGCCTGCCTACCAGGCGGGGTTCTCTCTGGAAACACCATATATTTT. This codes for CACLPGGVLSGNTIYF. The chain uses TRBV30 and TRBJ1-3; D is unresolved. The CDR3 length is 16 residues. Trimming cost V 6 bases and J 0 bases, with 18 bases left between them. Germline V gene data show CDR1 as GTSNPN and CDR2 as SVGIG (reference sequence).

The chain couples TRBV5-1 to TRBJ2-7, with 9 bases aligning to TRBD1. Trimming removed 0 bases from V and 2 bases from J; junction bases left unmatched: 12. The CDR3 is made up of 18 amino acids. Per the germline V gene, CDR1 is SGHRS and CDR2 is YFSETQ. The CDR3 nucleotides are TGCGCCAGCAGCTTGGACACCTGGGACAGGGCATCCCCCTACGAGCAGTACTTC. Its translation is CASSLDTWDRASPYEQYF.

The chain employs TRBV30 and TRBJ1-5; D ambiguous. Germline V gives CDR1 GTSNPN, CDR2 SVGIG (reference sequence). The CDR3 is 11 residues long. V shed 0 bases and J shed 9 bases, with 6 bases lying between them. In nucleotides, the CDR3 is TGTGCCTGGAGTGTTCGGGGGCCCCAGCATTTT. This codes for CAWSVRGPQHF.

The J gene is TRBJ1-4, the V gene TRBV15; D is undetermined. This CDR3 is 14 amino acids long. The ends were cut back, 3 bases at V and 7 bases at J, with 12 bases in the middle. Germline lookup yields CDR1 LNHNV and CDR2 YYDKDF (reference sequence). This CDR3 reads CATSRAPGSEKLFF. The CDR3 region has the DNA TGTGCCACCAGCAGGGCCCCGGGGAGTGAAAAACTGTTTTTT. The full variable domain, completed using reference TRBV15 and TRBJ1-4, is DAMVIQNPRYQVTQFGKPVTLSCSQTLNHNVMYWYQQKSSQAPKLLFHYYDKDFNNEADTPDNFQSRRPNTSFCFLDIRSPGLGDTAMYLCATSRAPGSEKLFFGSGTQLSVL.

The rearrangement joins TRBV9 to TRBJ1-2; unclear D gene. The CDR3 has 14 amino acids. V gave up 3 bases and J gave up 2 bases, with 11 bases separating them. The germline V gene has CDR1 SGDLS and CDR2 YYNGEE. CDR3 DNA: TGTGCCAGCAGCGGACTCTCTGGGAACTATGGCTACACCTTC. It is translated as CASSGLSGNYGYTF.

The gene calls are TRBV15 and TRBJ1-4; possible D gene TRBD1, 6 bases. CDR1 is LNHNV, CDR2 YYDKDF, per germline (reference sequence). The CDR3 runs to 15 residues. V gave up 2 bases and J gave up 5 bases, with 12 bases separating them. This chain's CDR3 is CATSRPDRPNEKLFF. The CDR3 DNA reads as TGTGCCACCAGCAGACCGGACAGACCGAATGAAAAACTGTTTTTT.